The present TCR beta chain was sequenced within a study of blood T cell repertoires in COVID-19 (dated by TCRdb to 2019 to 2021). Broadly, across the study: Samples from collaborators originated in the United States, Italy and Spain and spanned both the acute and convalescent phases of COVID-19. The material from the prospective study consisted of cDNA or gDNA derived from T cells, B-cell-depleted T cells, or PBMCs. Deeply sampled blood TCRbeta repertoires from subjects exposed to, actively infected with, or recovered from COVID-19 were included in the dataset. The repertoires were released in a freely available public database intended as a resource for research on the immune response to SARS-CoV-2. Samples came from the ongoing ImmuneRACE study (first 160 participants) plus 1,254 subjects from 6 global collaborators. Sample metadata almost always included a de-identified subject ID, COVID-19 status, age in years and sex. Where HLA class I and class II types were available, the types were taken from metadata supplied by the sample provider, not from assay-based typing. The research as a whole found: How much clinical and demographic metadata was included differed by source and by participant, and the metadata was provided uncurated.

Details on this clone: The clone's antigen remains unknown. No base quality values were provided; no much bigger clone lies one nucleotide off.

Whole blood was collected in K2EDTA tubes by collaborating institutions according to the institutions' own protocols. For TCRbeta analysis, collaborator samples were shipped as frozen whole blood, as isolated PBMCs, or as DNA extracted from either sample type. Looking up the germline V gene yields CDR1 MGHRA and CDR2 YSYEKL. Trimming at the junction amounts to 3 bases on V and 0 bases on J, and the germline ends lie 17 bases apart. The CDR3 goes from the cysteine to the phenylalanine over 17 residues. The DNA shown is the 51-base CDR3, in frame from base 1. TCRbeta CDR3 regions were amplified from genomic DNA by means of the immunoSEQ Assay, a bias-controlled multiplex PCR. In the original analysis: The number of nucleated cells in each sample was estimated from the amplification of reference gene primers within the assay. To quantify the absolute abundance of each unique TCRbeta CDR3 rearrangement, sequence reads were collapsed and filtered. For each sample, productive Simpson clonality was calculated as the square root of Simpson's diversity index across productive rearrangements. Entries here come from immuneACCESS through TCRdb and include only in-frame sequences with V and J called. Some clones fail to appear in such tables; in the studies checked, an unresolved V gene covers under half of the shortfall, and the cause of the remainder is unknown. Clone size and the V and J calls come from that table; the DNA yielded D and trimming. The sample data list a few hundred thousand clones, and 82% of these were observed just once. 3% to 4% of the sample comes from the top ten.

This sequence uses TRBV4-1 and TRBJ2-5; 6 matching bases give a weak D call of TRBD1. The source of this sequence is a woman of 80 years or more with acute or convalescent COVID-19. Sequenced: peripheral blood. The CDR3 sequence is CASSHPWGQGNQETQYF. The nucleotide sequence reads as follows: TGCGCCAGCAGCCATCCCTGGGGGCAGGGGAACCAAGAGACCCAGTACTTC.